This T cell receptor beta chain was sequenced in a study of T cell changes during pregnancy in multiple sclerosis. The V gene end was trimmed by 8 bases and the J gene end by 4 bases; junction bases not matched to a gene: 10. The germline CDR1 and CDR2 sequences are SGHTA and FQGNSA. This CDR3 is 14 amino acids long. Produced via immunoSEQ multiplex PCR; TCRdb's table is partial and in-frame only. The sample records nearly 60,000 clones, 91% being singletons. This specimen was CD4+ T cells from peripheral blood mononuclear cells, taken after pregnancy. The sequence derives from a female donor in good health, enrolled as a control in a pregnancy study. The chain has TRBV7-2 and TRBJ1-2; 7 bases align to TRBD1. The CDR3 sequence is CASAQGDRGYGYTF. The CDR3 DNA reads as TGTGCCAGCGCTCAGGGGGACAGAGGCTATGGCTACACCTTC.